The rows below give T cell receptor beta chains drawn from one sample of a study of cytomegalovirus exposure and HLA in healthy donors. The assay was immunoSEQ multiplex PCR, and TCRdb's table has in-frame clones only and misses some. The sample lists 100,000 to 150,000 clones; about 80% were seen once. Sequencing was performed on PBMCs. Receptors were obtained from a woman in her 40s in good health and CMV-seronegative. CDR3s include the opening cysteine and the closing phenylalanine or tryptophan. Fields, in order: clone size, V gene, J gene, D gene, CDR3 protein, CDR3 DNA. A D gene is named only where the DNA matches it firmly. Clone size appears in some rows only: once, few, many, or a class for an expanded clone.

abundance: once; v_gene: TRBV27; j_gene: TRBJ2-7; d_gene: NA; CDR3aa: CASSLAGEQYF; CDR3nt: TGTGCCAGCAGTTTAGCGGGCGAGCAGTACTTC
abundance: NA; v_gene: TRBV4-3; j_gene: TRBJ1-5; d_gene: NA; CDR3aa: CASSESYRSYSNQPQHF; CDR3nt: TGCGCCAGCAGCGAATCATACAGATCGTATAGCAATCAGCCCCAGCATTTT
abundance: NA; v_gene: TRBV2; j_gene: TRBJ2-7; d_gene: TRBD2; CDR3aa: CASSRLAGGLEQYF; CDR3nt: TGTGCCAGCAGTCGACTAGCGGGGGGTCTCGAGCAGTACTTC
abundance: NA; v_gene: TRBV2; j_gene: TRBJ2-7; d_gene: NA; CDR3aa: CASSGDTQGEQYF; CDR3nt: TGTGCCAGCAGTGGGGACACTCAGGGGGAGCAGTACTTC
abundance: NA; v_gene: TRBV15; j_gene: TRBJ2-7; d_gene: NA; CDR3aa: CATSRDYSGGAYEQYF; CDR3nt: TGTGCCACCAGCAGAGATTACTCTGGGGGGGCGTACGAGCAGTACTTC
abundance: NA; v_gene: TRBV2; j_gene: TRBJ2-5; d_gene: NA; CDR3aa: CASSGRLAFQETQYF; CDR3nt: TGTGCCAGCAGTGGACGGCTAGCGTTTCAAGAGACCCAGTACTTC
abundance: NA; v_gene: TRBV5-4; j_gene: TRBJ2-1; d_gene: NA; CDR3aa: CASSFGGGYSYNEQFF; CDR3nt: TGTGCCAGCAGCTTTGGGGGGGGCTACTCCTACAATGAGCAGTTCTTC
abundance: NA; v_gene: TRBV30; j_gene: TRBJ1-2; d_gene: NA; CDR3aa: CAWKRGRGYGYTF; CDR3nt: TGTGCCTGGAAAAGGGGCAGGGGTTATGGCTACACCTTC
abundance: NA; v_gene: TRBV7-9; j_gene: TRBJ1-2; d_gene: TRBD1; CDR3aa: CASSLGGTAYGYTF; CDR3nt: TGTGCCAGCAGCTTAGGTGGGACAGCCTATGGCTACACCTTC
abundance: once; v_gene: TRBV27; j_gene: TRBJ1-1; d_gene: TRBD1; CDR3aa: CASSFQQGATEAFF; CDR3nt: TGTGCCAGCAGTTTCCAACAGGGGGCCACTGAAGCTTTCTTT
abundance: few; v_gene: TRBV2; j_gene: TRBJ1-1; d_gene: NA; CDR3aa: CASRATGLNTEAFF; CDR3nt: TGTGCCAGCAGAGCGACAGGATTGAACACTGAAGCTTTCTTT
abundance: NA; v_gene: TRBV5-1; j_gene: TRBJ1-6; d_gene: NA; CDR3aa: CASSPGELDSPLHF; CDR3nt: TGCGCCAGCAGCCCAGGGGAATTGGATTCACCCCTCCACTTT
abundance: NA; v_gene: TRBV25-1; j_gene: TRBJ1-1; d_gene: TRBD1; CDR3aa: CASSEYEEGQEPGGAFF; CDR3nt: TGTGCCAGCAGTGAATATGAGGAGGGACAGGAGCCTGGCGGAGCTTTCTTT
abundance: NA; v_gene: TRBV2; j_gene: TRBJ1-2; d_gene: TRBD1; CDR3aa: CASSGQGAIGGYTF; CDR3nt: TGTGCCAGCAGCGGACAGGGGGCCATAGGTGGCTACACCTTC
abundance: NA; v_gene: TRBV15; j_gene: TRBJ2-5; d_gene: TRBD2; CDR3aa: CATSRTAGAGETQYF; CDR3nt: TGTGCCACCAGCAGAACAGCGGGGGCCGGGGAGACCCAGTACTTC
abundance: few; v_gene: TRBV20-1; j_gene: TRBJ2-1; d_gene: NA; CDR3aa: CSARVTDEQFF; CDR3nt: TGCAGTGCTAGAGTAACGGATGAGCAGTTCTTC
abundance: NA; v_gene: TRBV2; j_gene: TRBJ2-2; d_gene: NA; CDR3aa: CASSERVIGELFF; CDR3nt: TGTGCCAGCAGTGAACGAGTAATCGGGGAGCTGTTTTTT
abundance: NA; v_gene: TRBV11-2; j_gene: TRBJ2-3; d_gene: NA; CDR3aa: CASSLESLPPGRGNTDTQYF; CDR3nt: TGTGCCAGCAGCTTAGAGTCTCTTCCTCCAGGGAGGGGGAACACAGATACGCAGTATTTT
abundance: few; v_gene: TRBV5-6; j_gene: TRBJ1-1; d_gene: NA; CDR3aa: CASSKTGTEAFF; CDR3nt: TGTGCCAGCAGCAAGACAGGAACCGAAGCTTTCTTT
abundance: NA; v_gene: TRBV7-6; j_gene: TRBJ1-6; d_gene: NA; CDR3aa: CASSPLPGNSPLHF; CDR3nt: TGTGCCAGCAGCCCCCTGCCAGGGAATTCACCCCTCCACTTT
abundance: NA; v_gene: TRBV7-7; j_gene: TRBJ2-5; d_gene: TRBD1; CDR3aa: CASSPKGQALQETQYF; CDR3nt: TGTGCTAGCAGCCCCAAAGGACAGGCACTCCAAGAGACCCAGTACTTC
abundance: NA; v_gene: TRBV5-1; j_gene: TRBJ1-2; d_gene: TRBD1; CDR3aa: CASSLEYRGQGPYGYTF; CDR3nt: TGCGCCAGCAGCTTGGAGTATAGGGGACAGGGGCCGTATGGCTACACCTTC
abundance: NA; v_gene: TRBV4-3; j_gene: TRBJ1-5; d_gene: NA; CDR3aa: CASSQDQSPQPQHF; CDR3nt: TGCGCCAGCAGCCAAGACCAGTCGCCTCAGCCCCAGCATTTT
abundance: NA; v_gene: TRBV2; j_gene: TRBJ2-1; d_gene: TRBD2; CDR3aa: CASSPQSGIREQFF; CDR3nt: TGTGCCAGCAGCCCCCAAAGCGGGATACGGGAGCAGTTCTTC
abundance: few; v_gene: TRBV4-1; j_gene: TRBJ2-3; d_gene: TRBD2; CDR3aa: CASSQVAGAIDTQYF; CDR3nt: TGCGCCAGCAGCCAAGTAGCGGGGGCAATAGATACGCAGTATTTT
abundance: NA; v_gene: TRBV11-2; j_gene: TRBJ2-1; d_gene: TRBD2; CDR3aa: CASSYPGREGIGGNEQFF; CDR3nt: TGTGCCAGCAGCTACCCTGGGCGGGAGGGGATCGGGGGCAATGAGCAGTTCTTC
abundance: NA; v_gene: TRBV10-3; j_gene: TRBJ2-2; d_gene: TRBD2; CDR3aa: CAISESGGGNTGELFF; CDR3nt: TGTGCCATCAGTGAGTCAGGCGGGGGGAACACCGGGGAGCTGTTTTTT
abundance: NA; v_gene: TRBV5-1; j_gene: TRBJ2-6; d_gene: NA; CDR3aa: CASSPSGFPGANVLTF; CDR3nt: TGCGCCAGCAGCCCCAGCGGGTTCCCTGGGGCCAACGTCCTGACTTTC
abundance: NA; v_gene: TRBV27; j_gene: TRBJ1-3; d_gene: NA; CDR3aa: CASSPRFGTVHDGNTIYF; CDR3nt: TGTGCCAGCAGTCCACGGTTCGGGACTGTACATGATGGAAACACCATATATTTT
abundance: NA; v_gene: TRBV28; j_gene: TRBJ1-6; d_gene: TRBD1; CDR3aa: CASSRQGSSYNSPLHF; CDR3nt: TGTGCCAGCAGTAGACAGGGGAGCTCCTATAATTCACCCCTCCACTTT
abundance: NA; v_gene: TRBV7-8; j_gene: TRBJ1-5; d_gene: NA; CDR3aa: CASSLMGLNSNQPQHF; CDR3nt: TGTGCCAGCAGCTTAATGGGACTTAATAGCAATCAGCCCCAGCATTTT
abundance: NA; v_gene: TRBV5-1; j_gene: TRBJ1-1; d_gene: NA; CDR3aa: CASSLEGRSLAFF; CDR3nt: TGCGCCAGCAGCTTGGAGGGGCGGTCGTTGGCTTTCTTT